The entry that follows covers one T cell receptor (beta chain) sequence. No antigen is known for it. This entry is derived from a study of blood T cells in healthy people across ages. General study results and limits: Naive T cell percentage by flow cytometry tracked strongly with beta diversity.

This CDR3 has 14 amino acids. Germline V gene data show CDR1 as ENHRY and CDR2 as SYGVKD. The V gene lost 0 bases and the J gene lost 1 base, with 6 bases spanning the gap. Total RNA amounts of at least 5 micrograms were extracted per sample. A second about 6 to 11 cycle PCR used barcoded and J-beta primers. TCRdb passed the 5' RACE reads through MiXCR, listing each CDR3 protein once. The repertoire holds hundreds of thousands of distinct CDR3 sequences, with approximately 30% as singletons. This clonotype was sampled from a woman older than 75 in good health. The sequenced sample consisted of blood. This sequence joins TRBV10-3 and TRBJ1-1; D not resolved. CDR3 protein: CAISESDGNTEAFF. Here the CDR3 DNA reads TGTGCCATCAGTGAGTCAGATGGGAACACTGAAGCTTTCTTT.